This T cell receptor (beta chain) derives from a study of neurological immune-mediated disorders. 5'RACE with 10-nucleotide random UMIs produced the cDNA. Over 190 million TCR-beta sequences, together covering 15-18 subjects, were produced by every individual sequencing run that was carried out. One entry per CDR3 protein results from TCRdb running MiXCR on the 5' RACE reads. The data show 48,000 or so distinct CDR3 sequences, 10% seen once. There are many counts of this clonotype. No antigen is known for it. Whole-study results and caveats: In HTLV-1-associated myelopathy, TCR clonal expansion was greatest, and in multiple sclerosis it was least, below healthy controls.

The CDR3 is 15 amino acids. Germline V gene sequence: CDR1 SGHKS, CDR2 YYEKEE (reference sequence). The V end was cut by 4 bases, the J end by 6 bases, with 18 bases between. This TCR came from a middle-aged woman with HTLV-1-associated myelopathy (HAM/TSP). Sample: PBMCs. The chain uses TRBV5-5 and TRBJ2-3, with no clear D. CDR3 protein: CASSPLSSRADTQYF. CDR3 sequence (DNA): TGTGCCAGCAGCCCCCTCTCGAGTAGGGCGGATACGCAGTATTTT.